These 11 T cell receptor beta chains came from one sample sequenced in a study of cytomegalovirus exposure and HLA in healthy donors. Use of 60 Vbeta and 13 Jbeta primers characterized the PCR. Assay used: immunoSEQ multiplex PCR; TCRdb lists only in-frame clones, some missing. The table has about 190,000 clones, about 70% seen once. The material sequenced was PBMCs. These receptor sequences come from a woman aged 25 to 39 in good health and CMV-seronegative.

This clone occurred a few times. The genes are TRBV28 and TRBJ2-5; the match to TRBD1 covers 9 bases. The J call is doubtful: the DNA matches TRBJ2-7 better. Germline V gene data show CDR1 as MDHEN and CDR2 as SYDVKM. The CDR3 runs 16 residues. Here the CDR3 reads CASSLQTGGPSYEQYF. CDR3 nucleotide sequence: TGTGCCAGCAGTTTGCAAACAGGGGGCCCCTCCTACGAGCAGTACTTC.

This clone occurred a few times. V and J are TRBV15 and TRBJ1-1; 7 bases fit TRBD1. The germline gives CDR1 LNHNV, CDR2 YYDKDF (reference sequence). The V gene end was trimmed by 0 bases and the J gene end by 6 bases; junction bases not matched to a gene: 7. CDR3 length equals 15 residues. CDR3 amino acids: CATSRDIRGQSEAFF. CDR3 coding DNA: TGTGCCACCAGCAGAGATATTAGGGGACAGTCTGAAGCTTTCTTT.

The rearrangement links TRBV15 to TRBJ2-7, with TRBD1 matching over 12 bases. With 1 base clipped from V and 6 bases from J, the junction kept 4 bases outside the gene matches. The CDR3 covers 15 residues. In germline, CDR1 is LNHNV, CDR2 YYDKDF (reference sequence). Here the CDR3 reads CATSRAGTGGIEQYF. Here the CDR3 DNA reads TGTGCCACCAGCAGAGCCGGGACAGGGGGCATCGAGCAGTACTTC.

This clone was seen more than once but under ten times. The chain has TRBV6-5 and TRBJ1-5; D gene unclear. The CDR3 is 13 amino acids. CDR1 is MNHEY, CDR2 SVGAGI, per germline. Trimming removed 4 bases from V and 4 bases from J, with 8 bases in between. Here the CDR3 reads CASSWSRNQPQHF. The CDR3 region has the DNA TGTGCCAGCAGTTGGAGTCGTAATCAGCCCCAGCATTTT.

This chain connects TRBV7-9 to TRBJ2-7, with a possible D match to TRBD2 (5 bases). Trimming removed 5 bases from V and 4 bases from J, with 21 bases in between. The CDR3 totals 16 residues. CDR1 is SEHNR and CDR2 is FQNEAQ in the germline V gene (reference sequence). CDR3 amino acids: CASSPDSVSLRYEQYF. CDR3 bases: TGTGCCAGCAGCCCAGATAGCGTGTCATTACGTTACGAGCAGTACTTC.

The chain is built from TRBV5-1 and TRBJ2-1; 8 positions agree with TRBD1. Germline lookup yields CDR1 SGHRS and CDR2 YFSETQ. V gave up 1 base and J gave up 9 bases; unmatched junction bases: 6. The CDR3 runs to 14 residues. As DNA, the CDR3 is TGCGCCAGCAGCTTGACGCAGGGGGCCGGTGAGCAGTTCTTC. Its protein product is CASSLTQGAGEQFF.

The chain recombines TRBV29-1 with TRBJ1-2, with TRBD1 matching 8 bases. CDR3 length: 14 amino acids. The V gene's germline CDR1 is SQVTM and CDR2 ANQGSEA. J lost 4 bases, V lost 2 bases, and 6 bases had no gene match. CDR3 DNA: TGCAGCGTTGAACGACAGGGGACGGGCTATGGCTACACCTTC. Amino acid sequence: CSVERQGTGYGYTF. Full variable domain (outside the CDR3, taken from reference TRBV29-1 and TRBJ1-2): SAVISQKPSRDICQRGTSLTIQCQVDSQVTMMFWYRQQPGQSLTLIATANQGSEATYESGFVIDKFPISRPNLTFSTLTVSNMSPEDSSIYLCSVERQGTGYGYTFGSGTRLTVV.

The CDR3 reads CASKLERGLREQYF. The CDR3 nucleotides read TGTGCCAGCAAGTTGGAGAGGGGGCTGAGGGAGCAGTACTTC. This chain joins TRBV28 and TRBJ2-7, with TRBD1 matching over 7 bases. V shed 7 bases and J 7 bases; nucleotides not matched to a gene: 13. The CDR3 covers 14 residues. From germline, CDR1 is MDHEN and CDR2 SYDVKM.

This chain connects TRBV2 to TRBJ2-2, with 7 bases fitting TRBD2. CDR1 and CDR2 (germline): SNHLY, FYNNEI. There are 16 residues in the CDR3. Trimming took 9 bases from V and 6 from J; bases not matched to a gene: 16. The CDR3 coding sequence is TGTGCCAGGAATAAACCGGGAGGAGGAACAGCCGGGGAGCTGTTTTTT. Its translation is CARNKPGGGTAGELFF.

This sequence joins TRBV27 and TRBJ2-1; D might be TRBD2 (5 bases). The CDR3 contains 14 residues. V shed 5 bases and J shed 7 bases, with 15 bases lying between them. In germline, CDR1 is MNHEY, CDR2 SMNVEV (reference sequence). In nucleotides, the CDR3 is TGTGCCAGCAGTGAGAGACTATCGAGGAATGAGCAGTTCTTC. It translates to CASSERLSRNEQFF.

The J gene is TRBJ2-7, the V gene TRBV6-5; possible D gene TRBD1, 6 bases. V shed 5 bases and J shed 3 bases, with 17 bases lying between them. CDR1 and CDR2 (germline): MNHEY, SVGAGI. This CDR3 is built from 15 residues. The CDR3 reads CASSRGGILIYEQYF. In DNA, the CDR3 is TGTGCCAGCAGTAGAGGGGGTATCTTGATCTACGAGCAGTACTTC.